This record concerns one T cell receptor beta chain sequence. Antigen specificity is unknown. The authors extracted RNA and reverse transcribed it into cDNA as the sequencing template. Libraries were prepared by immunoSEQ multiplex PCR; TCRdb keeps only in-frame clonotypes and omits some of them. The repertoire holds 90,000 to 120,000 clones, under 60% seen once, with 20% to 25% in the top ten. Alopecia areata patients provided lesional scalp punch biopsies and peripheral blood. Cell sorting on a FACSAria was used to separate CD4+ and CD8+ T cells from the PBMCs. This sample is drawn from a study of CD8+ T cells in alopecia areata. Study-level findings and limits: Patients showed less clear TCR sequence sharing than mice, possibly partly because of HLA diversity.

Germline V gene data show CDR1 as MNHNS and CDR2 as SASEGT. Trimming removed 1 base from V and 2 bases from J; junction bases left unmatched: 11. The CDR3 extends over 18 amino acids. Sequenced input: NKG2D-low CD8+ T cells sorted from blood. V usage is TRBV6-1 and J usage is TRBJ2-3, with 8 bases fitting TRBD1. This TCR was sampled from a human donor with alopecia areata. The chain's CDR3 is CASSEEEDRGQLTDTQYF. The DNA for the CDR3 is TGTGCCAGCAGTGAAGAGGAAGACAGGGGTCAGCTCACAGATACGCAGTATTTT.